The 5 T cell receptor beta chains reported below all come from one sample, sequenced in a study of T-cell reconstitution after alpha-beta-depleted transplantation in children. This sample's TCRbeta library carried unique molecular identifier barcodes. TCRdb reanalysed the PCR reads using MiXCR and keeps one entry per CDR3 protein. The sample includes around 240,000 distinct CDR3 sequences, about 8.8% of them seen just once. Sequences were derived from PBMCs from the stem cell graft donor, sampled from the stem cell graft. The source is a human donor who donated a stem cell graft to a child with SCID.

This clonotype was seen at least ten times. This chain uses TRBV27 with TRBJ2-3, with 7 bases aligning to TRBD1. From germline, CDR1 is MNHEY and CDR2 SMNVEV (reference sequence). V lost 0 bases and J lost 1; bases outside the gene matches: 10. CDR3 length: 18 amino acids. The CDR3 bases are TGTGCCAGCAGTTTATCCTACCGGGACAGCGATCGCACAGATACGCAGTATTTT. Protein sequence: CASSLSYRDSDRTDTQYF.

This clonotype was found many times. The chain carries TRBV5-1 and TRBJ2-3; 8 bases match TRBD2. The CDR3 is made up of 13 amino acids. Germline V gives CDR1 SGHRS, CDR2 YFSETQ. V dropped 0 bases and J dropped 9; count of bases not matched to a gene: 3. The CDR3 DNA sequence: TGCGCCAGCAGCTTGGCGGTAGCGGGGACGCAGTATTTT. Protein product: CASSLAVAGTQYF.

Many counts were recorded for this clonotype. This chain uses TRBV6-1 with TRBJ1-2; TRBD1 might be the D (6 bases). The germline V gene has CDR1 MNHNS and CDR2 SASEGT. The CDR3 sequence is 15 residues long. V lost 6 bases and J 0 bases, leaving 14 bases between the germline ends. DNA of the CDR3: TGTGCCAGCAGCCCTCAGACAGGTTCTAACTATGGCTACACCTTC. Its protein product is CASSPQTGSNYGYTF.

This clonotype was seen repeatedly, ten times or more. The J gene is TRBJ2-1, the V gene TRBV20-1; D remains ambiguous. V gave up 4 bases and J gave up 8 bases, with 27 bases separating them. This CDR3 is built from 17 residues. Per the germline V gene, CDR1 is DFQATT and CDR2 is SNEGSKA (reference sequence). The CDR3 loop is CSAKSTTTPSAKDEQFF. In DNA form, the CDR3 reads TGCAGTGCTAAATCTACCACGACACCCTCTGCTAAGGATGAGCAGTTCTTC.

The chain carries TRBV20-1 and TRBJ2-5; 7 nucleotides agree with TRBD1. CDR1 DFQATT and CDR2 SNEGSKA come from the germline V gene (reference sequence). After removal of 7 bases from V and 1 base from J, the junction contained 0 bases not matched to a gene. The CDR3 runs 11 residues. CDR3 residues: CSGTGQETQYF. In DNA, the CDR3 is TGCAGTGGGACAGGCCAAGAGACCCAGTACTTC.